This T cell receptor (beta chain) was documented in a study of beta chain features in type 1 diabetes. Regarding the study as a whole: In every one of the four CD4+ subsets, TCRB CDR3s were moderately but significantly shorter in Type 1 diabetes patients.

The CDR3 is made up of 15 amino acids. A word on this clone: Its antigen is still unknown.

Expressed TCRB transcripts were sequenced after all isolated RNA was converted to cDNA. Clones were sequenced by immunoSEQ multiplex PCR, and TCRdb holds only the in-frame ones, with some missing. Here the sample spans 130,000 or so clones, 7% to 10% being singletons. V usage is TRBV21-1 and J usage is TRBJ2-7; TRBD1, the D gene given by the table, was not confirmed from the DNA. TRBV21-1 is described as a pseudogene. This clonotype was obtained from a man aged 25 to 45 with type 1 diabetes. The specimen sequenced was central memory CD4+ T cells from blood. The CDR3 sequence: CASSRRGRGPHEQYF. The DNA of the CDR3 is TGTGCCAGCAGCAGGCGAGGCAGGGGGCCCCACGAGCAGTACTTC.